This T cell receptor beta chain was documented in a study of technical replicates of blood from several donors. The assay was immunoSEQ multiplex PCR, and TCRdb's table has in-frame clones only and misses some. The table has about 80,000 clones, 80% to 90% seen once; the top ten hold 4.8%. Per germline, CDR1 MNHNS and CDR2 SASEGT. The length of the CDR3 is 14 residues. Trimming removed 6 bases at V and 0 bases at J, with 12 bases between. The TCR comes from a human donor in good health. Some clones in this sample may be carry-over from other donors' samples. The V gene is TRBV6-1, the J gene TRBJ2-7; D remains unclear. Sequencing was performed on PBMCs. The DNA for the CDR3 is TGTGCCAGCAGCGTCGCACAGAGCTCCTACGAGCAGTACTTC. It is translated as CASSVAQSSYEQYF.